The 32 T cell receptor beta chains in this list originate from one sample, sequenced in a study of radiation and T cells in renal cell carcinoma. Indicated time point: baseline pretreatment blood. Noted treatment: 15 Gy SBRT to primary tumor, nephrectomy 4 weeks later. Data came from immunoSEQ multiplex PCR; TCRdb stores just in-frame clones and leaves some out. The table includes some 120,000 clones, 82% detected once. The specimen was blood, collected from a patient whose treatment included radiotherapy and nephrectomy. All receptors come from a woman aged 55-70 years with renal cell carcinoma.

J is TRBJ2-5 and V is TRBV28; D gene uncertain. Between the trimmed V and J ends, which lost 6 bases and 4 bases, there was a span of 12 bases. The CDR3 consists of 13 residues. Looked up from germline, CDR1 is MDHEN and CDR2 is SYDVKM. CDR3 loop: CASRQTSTETQYF. CDR3 bases: TGTGCCAGCAGGCAGACGTCAACAGAGACCCAGTACTTC.

This clone was detected many times. V usage is TRBV2 and J usage is TRBJ1-1; D is unclear. This CDR3 is built from 11 residues. Germline CDR1 and CDR2: SNHLY and FYNNEI. Trimming cost V 5 bases and J 3 bases, with 4 bases left between them. CDR3 region: CASSWDTEAFF. CDR3 sequence (DNA): TGTGCCAGCAGTTGGGACACTGAAGCTTTCTTT.

This sequence joins TRBV28 and TRBJ1-2; D is undetermined. Germline lookup yields CDR1 MDHEN and CDR2 SYDVKM. V was cut by 2 bases and J by 4 bases, with 11 bases left in between. There are 14 residues in the CDR3. In DNA form, the CDR3 reads TGTGCCAGCAGTTTAGTGGCTCAGATCTATGGCTACACCTTC. It translates to CASSLVAQIYGYTF.

The chain links TRBV5-4 to TRBJ2-7, with TRBD1 matching over 7 bases. V gave up 2 bases and J gave up 2 bases; unmatched junction bases: 10. Germline loops: CDR1 SGHNT, CDR2 YYREEE (reference sequence). This CDR3 comprises 16 residues. The CDR3 is CASSFIGQARAYEQYF. Written as DNA, the CDR3 is TGTGCCAGCAGCTTTATCGGACAGGCCAGAGCCTACGAGCAGTACTTC.

The chain couples TRBV7-9 to TRBJ2-3; 14 nucleotides line up with TRBD2. CDR3 length: 16 residues. The germline V gene has CDR1 SEHNR and CDR2 FQNEAQ (reference sequence). After removal of 6 bases from V and 3 bases from J, the junction contained 5 bases not matched to a gene. The CDR3 DNA is TGTGCCAGCAGTTTTAGGACTAGCGGGGGGACAGATACGCAGTATTTT. Amino acids: CASSFRTSGGTDTQYF.

V gene TRBV6-1 combines with J gene TRBJ1-1, with unresolved D. Germline CDR1 MNHNS, CDR2 SASEGT. The CDR3 totals 13 residues. Deletions cut 2 bases from V and 7 bases from J, with 11 bases between. The CDR3 DNA sequence: TGTGCCAGCAGTGAAAAGGAAATGGTTGAAGCTTTCTTT. Translation: CASSEKEMVEAFF.

The genes are TRBV2 and TRBJ1-2, with D unresolved. CDR1 is SNHLY and CDR2 is FYNNEI in the germline V gene. V lost 0 bases to trimming and J lost 14 bases, with 10 bases between them. The CDR3 loop spans 11 amino acids. As DNA, the CDR3 is TGTGCCAGCAGTGAAGCGTGGGCGGATACCTTC. Residues: CASSEAWADTF.

In nucleotides, the CDR3 is TGCGCCAGCAGCCCACTAGCGGGAGTCTTCTACGAGCAGTACTTC. It is translated as CASSPLAGVFYEQYF. This rearrangement joins TRBV5-1 to TRBJ2-7, with 11 bases aligning to TRBD2. This CDR3 has 15 amino acids. Germline V gene sequence: CDR1 SGHRS, CDR2 YFSETQ. Trimming cost V 4 bases and J 3 bases; bases outside gene matches: 6.

The CDR3 spells CASSLLGGHAGSEQYF. The CDR3 nucleotides read TGTGCCAGCAGCTTACTAGGGGGACATGCGGGGAGCGAGCAGTACTTC. The rearrangement links TRBV7-9 to TRBJ2-5, with D perhaps assigned TRBD1 or TRBD2 (6 bases each). Judging by the DNA end, TRBJ2-7 fits better; the J call may be wrong. The germline CDR1 and CDR2 sequences are SEHNR and FQNEAQ (reference sequence). There are 16 residues in the CDR3.

This sequence joins TRBV28 and TRBJ2-6; TRBD1 matches at 7 bases. Germline CDR1 is MDHEN and CDR2 is SYDVKM. The CDR3 consists of 16 residues. Trimming at V came to 6 bases and at J to 1 base, leaving 6 bases not matched to a gene. CDR3 sequence (DNA): TGTGCCAGCAGCCGGGACAGTATATCTGGGGCCAACGTCCTGACTTTC. Translation: CASSRDSISGANVLTF. The whole variable domain, filled in from reference TRBV28 and TRBJ2-6, reads DVKVTQSSRYLVKRTGEKVFLECVQDMDHENMFWYRQDPGLGLRLIYFSYDVKMKEKGDIPEGYSVSREKKERFSLILESASTNQTSMYLCASSRDSISGANVLTFGAGSRLTVL.

This clone has more than one count but fewer than ten. This CDR3 is CAWNSGGWQPQHF. In nucleotides, the CDR3 is TGTGCCTGGAACTCAGGGGGCTGGCAGCCCCAGCATTTT. The chain couples TRBV30 to TRBJ1-5; 8 positions agree with TRBD1. Germline CDR1 reads GTSNPN; CDR2 reads SVGIG (reference sequence). The trim removed 4 bases at V and 7 bases at J, leaving 6 bases unmatched. The length of the CDR3 is 13 residues.

In the case of this clone: A read error may account for a junction end that differs from germline. The chain has TRBV11-2 and TRBJ1-5; tentatively, D is TRBD1 (6 bases). The CDR3 totals 14 residues. Germline CDR1 SGHAT, CDR2 FQNNGV. The CDR3 DNA is TGTGCCAGCAGCCGAGAGGGGGTGCAGGGCCCCCCGCATTTT. Translated: CASSREGVQGPPHF.

The chain recombines TRBV4-2 with TRBJ2-5; TRBD2 might be the D (6 bases). TRBJ2-7 explains the end of the DNA better; the J call may be wrong. Germline V gene data show CDR1 as LGHNA and CDR2 as YNFKEQ. The CDR3 totals 17 residues. CDR3 bases: TGTGCCAGCAGCCAAGAGGGGACGGGAGAGGTCCCCTACGAGCAGTACTTC. It specifies CASSQEGTGEVPYEQYF.

CDR3 protein: CAIITGEGGYTF. The CDR3 nucleotides are TGTGCCATCATAACAGGGGAGGGTGGCTACACCTTC. This chain connects TRBV10-3 to TRBJ1-2; TRBD1 matches at 7 bases. Germline V CDR1 and CDR2: ENHRY, SYGVKD. CDR3 length: 12 amino acids. V lost 7 bases to trimming and J lost 7 bases; unmatched junction nucleotides: 6.

The V gene is TRBV6-5, the J gene TRBJ2-7, with no clear D. The CDR3 loop spans 14 amino acids. The V gene lost 7 bases and the J gene lost 2 bases, with 15 bases spanning the gap. CDR1 and CDR2 (germline): MNHEY, SVGAGI. The chain's CDR3 is CASTIPRLAYEQYF. In nucleotides, the CDR3 is TGTGCCAGCACGATACCAAGACTGGCCTACGAGCAGTACTTC.

The chain links TRBV27 to TRBJ2-7; 7 nucleotides align to TRBD1. V was clipped by 1 base and J by 3 bases; unmatched bases: 0. Germline assignment: CDR1 MNHEY and CDR2 SMNVEV (reference sequence). There are 13 residues in the CDR3. The CDR3 region is CASSLYRGYEQYF. The CDR3, as DNA: TGTGCCAGCAGTTTATACAGGGGCTACGAGCAGTACTTC.

The chain recombines TRBV27 with TRBJ2-7, with D perhaps TRBD2 (5 bases). The V end lost 4 bases, the J end lost 2 bases, and 12 bases lay between the germline ends. The CDR3 is 14 residues long. CDR1 and CDR2 from the germline V gene are MNHEY and SMNVEV (reference sequence). This CDR3 is CASSSIGVTYEQYF. The CDR3 DNA reads TGTGCCAGCAGTTCAATCGGGGTTACCTACGAGCAGTACTTC.

The chain is built from TRBV7-3 and TRBJ2-2; weak D call: TRBD2 (6 bases). V was clipped by 0 bases and J by 5 bases, with 10 bases between them. The CDR3 is made up of 15 amino acids. Germline V gene data show CDR1 as SGHTA and CDR2 as FQGTGA. CDR3 sequence (DNA): TGTGCCAGCAGCTTAACACGGGGAGGAACCGGGGAGCTGTTTTTT. Its protein product is CASSLTRGGTGELFF.

J is TRBJ1-2 and V is TRBV19, with 9 bases that match TRBD1. CDR3 length equals 15 residues. The germline CDR1 and CDR2 sequences are LNHDA and SQIVND (reference sequence). Trimming cost V 5 bases and J 1 base; bases outside gene matches: 5. The CDR3 region is CASSPGTGYNYGYTF. CDR3 nucleotides: TGTGCCAGTAGTCCAGGGACAGGGTATAACTATGGCTACACCTTC.

The chain combines TRBV15 with TRBJ2-7, with TRBD2 matching 10 bases. After removal of 2 bases from V and 5 bases from J, the junction contained 6 bases not matched to a gene. The CDR3 extends over 15 amino acids. Germline V gives CDR1 LNHNV, CDR2 YYDKDF (reference sequence). The CDR3 sequence is CATSRKREGLNEQYF. In DNA form, the CDR3 reads TGTGCCACCAGCAGAAAGCGGGAGGGCCTCAACGAGCAGTACTTC.

V gene TRBV29-1 combines with J gene TRBJ1-1; 7 bases map to TRBD1. From germline, CDR1 is SQVTM and CDR2 ANQGSEA. After removal of 2 bases from V and 4 bases from J, the junction contained 7 bases not matched to a gene. The CDR3 is 14 amino acids. In nucleotides, the CDR3 is TGCAGCGTTGAAAGCCGGCAGGGGGGCACTGAAGCTTTCTTT. It encodes CSVESRQGGTEAFF. The full variable domain, with the rest looked up from reference TRBV29-1 and TRBJ1-1, is SAVISQKPSRDICQRGTSLTIQCQVDSQVTMMFWYRQQPGQSLTLIATANQGSEATYESGFVIDKFPISRPNLTFSTLTVSNMSPEDSSIYLCSVESRQGGTEAFFGQGTRLTVV.

V usage is TRBV7-9 and J usage is TRBJ2-4, with D hard to call. Trimming shortened V by 5 bases and J by 0 bases, and 14 bases separated the two germline ends. CDR3 length: 16 residues. In germline, CDR1 is SEHNR, CDR2 FQNEAQ (reference sequence). The CDR3 protein is CASSHRGPLAKNIQYF. The CDR3 nucleotides are TGTGCCAGCAGCCACCGAGGACCCCTAGCCAAAAACATTCAGTACTTC.

To note about this clone: Other DNA sequences in this specimen translate into the identical CDR3. The V and J genes are TRBV28 and TRBJ2-5; D not certain. The V and J ends lost 8 bases and 5 bases respectively, with 6 bases between them. Germline CDR1 is MDHEN and CDR2 is SYDVKM. This CDR3 comprises 10 residues. CDR3 DNA sequence: TGTGCCAGCTCTCTGGAGACCCAGTACTTC. It translates to CASSLETQYF.

V is TRBV2 and J is TRBJ2-7; a weak D match, TRBD2 (5 bases). The CDR3 totals 15 residues. Between the trimmed V and J ends, which lost 2 bases and 0 bases, there was a span of 11 bases. The germline V gene has CDR1 SNHLY and CDR2 FYNNEI. The CDR3 loop reads CASSERTASSYEQYF. The CDR3 DNA sequence: TGTGCCAGCAGTGAACGGACTGCGAGCTCCTACGAGCAGTACTTC.

The CDR3 DNA sequence: TGTGCCAGCAGCTTCAGCGGGGGTCCCTACGAGCAGTACTTC. It encodes CASSFSGGPYEQYF. This rearrangement joins TRBV7-2 to TRBJ2-7; the match to TRBD2 covers 8 bases. After removal of 3 bases from V and 2 bases from J, the junction contained 3 bases not matched to a gene. Per the germline V gene, CDR1 is SGHTA and CDR2 is FQGNSA. This CDR3 comprises 14 residues.

The chain has TRBV29-1 and TRBJ1-2; no definite D call. Germline-derived CDR1 and CDR2 are SQVTM and ANQGSEA. The CDR3 is 14 amino acids. The V end was cut by 7 bases, the J end by 0 bases, with 15 bases between. CDR3 nucleotide sequence: TGCAGCGCCCCTCCGTGGGGTTCTAACTATGGCTACACCTTC. Encoded protein: CSAPPWGSNYGYTF.

V is TRBV6-5 and J is TRBJ1-2, with no clear D. Trimming stripped 5 bases from V and 5 bases from J, with 15 bases between. Germline V CDR1 and CDR2: MNHEY, SVGAGI. CDR3 length: 14 amino acids. In nucleotides, the CDR3 is TGTGCCAGCAGTCCTGCCTTTGGACCTTATGGCTACACCTTC. This codes for CASSPAFGPYGYTF.

The V gene is TRBV7-9, the J gene TRBJ2-1, with 12 bases fitting TRBD1. V dropped 5 bases and J dropped 6; count of bases not matched to a gene: 5. The CDR3 has 15 residues. Germline-derived CDR1 and CDR2 are SEHNR and FQNEAQ (reference sequence). The CDR3 DNA sequence: TGTGCCAGCAGCCCGGGACAGGGGGCTATCAATGAGCAGTTCTTC. Translated, it gives CASSPGQGAINEQFF.

The chain links TRBV19 to TRBJ2-4; D gene uncertain. The CDR3 covers 19 residues. Germline lookup yields CDR1 LNHDA and CDR2 SQIVND (reference sequence). Trimming removed 1 base from V and 0 bases from J, with 19 bases in between. This chain's CDR3 is CASSIARDIGPLAKNIQYF. In nucleotides, the CDR3 is TGTGCCAGTAGTATAGCTCGAGACATTGGACCTCTAGCCAAAAACATTCAGTACTTC.

The chain has TRBV19 and TRBJ1-1; possibly TRBD1 for D (5 bases). CDR1 and CDR2 (germline): LNHDA, SQIVND (reference sequence). The CDR3 covers 13 residues. V was shortened by 7 bases and J by 3 bases, with 12 bases between the two germline ends. The chain's CDR3 is CASTVGGDTEAFF. Here the CDR3 DNA reads TGTGCCAGTACCGTCGGAGGGGACACTGAAGCTTTCTTT. Full variable domain (rest looked up from reference TRBV19 and TRBJ1-1): DGGITQSPKYLFRKEGQNVTLSCEQNLNHDAMYWYRQDPGQGLRLIYYSQIVNDFQKGDIAEGYSVSREKKESFPLTVTSAQKNPTAFYLCASTVGGDTEAFFGQGTRLTVV.

This chain connects TRBV6-1 to TRBJ2-1; 9 nucleotides agree with TRBD1. CDR1 MNHNS and CDR2 SASEGT come from the germline V gene. Trimming took 11 bases from V and 6 from J; bases not matched to a gene: 8. The CDR3 length is 13 residues. The chain's CDR3 is CAVVRTGANEQFF. In DNA form, the CDR3 reads TGTGCCGTCGTTCGGACAGGGGCCAATGAGCAGTTCTTC.

The rearrangement joins TRBV28 to TRBJ1-2; 7 bases match TRBD1. CDR1 is MDHEN, CDR2 SYDVKM, per germline. With V trimmed by 6 bases and J by 1 base, 5 bases remained unmatched. This CDR3 has 14 amino acids. The CDR3 here is CASRRQGVNYGYTF. CDR3 sequence (DNA): TGTGCCAGCAGGCGACAGGGAGTTAACTATGGCTACACCTTC.